These T cell receptor beta chains were read from a single sample in a study of T cells after yellow fever vaccination. A single record per CDR3 protein comes from TCRdb applying MiXCR to the 5' RACE reads. This sample has around 250,000 distinct CDR3 sequences; 6.9% occur once, and the top ten carry over 0.65%. The sequenced sample was CD4+ T cells sorted from PBMCs, obtained 15 days after the yellow fever booster vaccination. These receptor sequences come from a man aged 25 to 45 who received the YFV17D yellow fever vaccine. Both conserved end residues are part of each CDR3. The D gene is left open where the match is weak. Size is stated for part of the rows, as once, few or many counts, or as a class when the clone is expanded.

V: TRBV7-8
D: TRBD1
J: TRBJ2-3
size: -
CDR3: CASSYDRGDTDTQYF
DNA: TGTGCCAGCAGCTACGACAGGGGGGACACAGATACGCAGTATTTT

V: TRBV12-3/TRBV12-4
D: -
J: TRBJ1-3
size: few
CDR3: CASSLGGGDTIYF
DNA: TGTGCCAGCAGTTTAGGCGGAGGAGACACCATATATTTT

V: TRBV7-6
D: TRBD2
J: TRBJ2-2
size: few
CDR3: CASSLSLAGVNGELFF
DNA: TGTGCCAGCAGCCTTAGCCTAGCGGGAGTGAACGGGGAGCTGTTTTTT

V: TRBV5-1
D: TRBD1
J: TRBJ2-1
size: many
CDR3: CASSQGTATVEQFF
DNA: TGCGCCAGCAGCCAAGGGACAGCAACAGTTGAGCAGTTCTTC

V: TRBV6-2/TRBV6-3
D: TRBD2
J: TRBJ2-5
size: -
CDR3: CASIGREIQETQYF
DNA: TGTGCCAGCATTGGGCGGGAGATTCAGGAGACCCAGTACTTC

V: TRBV7-2
D: TRBD2
J: TRBJ2-1
size: many
CDR3: CASTTGLAGQFF
DNA: TGTGCCAGCACAACGGGACTAGCGGGGCAGTTCTTC

V: TRBV18
D: -
J: TRBJ2-7
size: -
CDR3: CASSRSDTYEQYF
DNA: TGTGCCAGCTCCCGGAGTGATACCTACGAGCAGTACTTC

V: TRBV14
D: -
J: TRBJ2-7
size: -
CDR3: CASSPQGLIYEQYF
DNA: TGTGCCAGCAGCCCACAGGGTTTGATCTACGAGCAGTACTTC

V: TRBV28
D: -
J: TRBJ1-5
size: few
CDR3: CASSFVNSNQPQHF
DNA: TGTGCCAGCAGTTTTGTCAACAGTAATCAGCCCCAGCATTTT

V: TRBV20-1
D: TRBD2
J: TRBJ2-1
size: -
CDR3: CSAARLLAGGNNEQFF
DNA: TGCAGTGCTGCGCGCCTACTAGCGGGAGGTAACAATGAGCAGTTCTTC

V: TRBV7-9
D: TRBD2
J: TRBJ2-3
size: few
CDR3: CASSPLAGGPGTDTQYF
DNA: TGTGCCAGCAGCCCCCTAGCGGGAGGGCCGGGCACAGATACGCAGTATTTT

V: TRBV28
D: TRBD1
J: TRBJ2-2
size: few
CDR3: CASSLSGGFNTGELFF
DNA: TGTGCCAGCAGTTTATCAGGGGGTTTCAACACCGGGGAGCTGTTTTTT